Listed below are T cell receptor beta chains from one sample, sequenced in a study of cytomegalovirus exposure and HLA in healthy donors. Libraries were prepared by immunoSEQ multiplex PCR; TCRdb keeps only in-frame clonotypes and omits some of them. The sample is made up of just over 200,000 clones, and the top ten hold about 1% of it. The sample taken for sequencing was PBMCs. These receptors came from a girl aged 2 to 9 in good health and CMV-seropositive. Each CDR3 is given with its conserved first and last residue. D genes are given only for firm matches.

d_call: TRBD2; v_call: TRBV27; j_call: TRBJ2-1; cdr3_aa: CASSQLAGAYNEQFF
d_call: TRBD1; v_call: TRBV7-2; j_call: TRBJ1-2; cdr3_aa: CASSFLDRGYGYTF
d_call: .; v_call: TRBV29-1; j_call: TRBJ2-1; cdr3_aa: CSVEDWASNEQFF
d_call: .; v_call: TRBV7-2; j_call: TRBJ2-1; cdr3_aa: CASSLQRPYNEQFF
d_call: .; v_call: TRBV28; j_call: TRBJ1-6; cdr3_aa: CASSSWRLDSPLHF
d_call: TRBD2; v_call: TRBV5-1; j_call: TRBJ2-2; cdr3_aa: CASSLLLAGGLGELFF
d_call: TRBD2; v_call: TRBV5-1; j_call: TRBJ2-5; cdr3_aa: CASSQAPSGGPETQYF
d_call: .; v_call: TRBV28; j_call: TRBJ1-1; cdr3_aa: CASSLVGTVNTEAFF
d_call: .; v_call: TRBV6-5; j_call: TRBJ1-2; cdr3_aa: CASSQSGYYGYTF
d_call: .; v_call: TRBV6-6; j_call: TRBJ2-7; cdr3_aa: CASRPRAGREQYF